These 29 T cell receptor beta chains came from one sample sequenced in a study of cytomegalovirus exposure and HLA in healthy donors. PCR amplification relied on 60 Vbeta primers (plus 13 Jbeta primers). This table comes from immunoSEQ multiplex PCR, and its TCRdb copy is limited to in-frame clones, with some not included. This table holds around 85,000 clones, roughly 77% found once. Sequencing input: PBMCs. The origin of the receptors is a man between 60 and 75 years old in good health and CMV-seronegative.

The chain recombines TRBV10-3 with TRBJ1-5, with a possible D match to TRBD1 (6 bases). The germline V and J ends were trimmed by 6 bases and 0 bases, with 15 bases remaining between them. Germline values: CDR1 ENHRY, CDR2 SYGVKD. The length of the CDR3 is 16 residues. CDR3 DNA: TGTGCCATCAGCCCCGGACAGTCCGATAGCAATCAGCCCCAGCATTTT. It codes for CAISPGQSDSNQPQHF.

The chain uses TRBV18 and TRBJ2-3; unclear D gene. The CDR3 runs 14 residues. Trimming left V 2 bases short and J 1 base short, with 7 bases between. CDR1 is KGHSH, CDR2 LQKENI, per germline. CDR3 protein: CASSPIRGTDTQYF. The CDR3, as DNA: TGTGCCAGCTCACCAATCCGCGGCACAGATACGCAGTATTTT. The full variable domain, completed using reference TRBV18 and TRBJ2-3, is NAGVMQNPRHLVRRRGQEARLRCSPMKGHSHVYWYRQLPEEGLKFMVYLQKENIIDESGMPKERFSAEFPKEGPSILRIQQVVRGDSAAYFCASSPIRGTDTQYFGPGTRLTVL.

This chain joins TRBV2 and TRBJ2-7, with TRBD1 matching 9 bases. V lost 4 bases to trimming and J lost 0 bases; unmatched junction nucleotides: 4. Germline assignment: CDR1 SNHLY and CDR2 FYNNEI. The CDR3 runs 15 residues. The CDR3 loop reads CASSGWTGASYEQYF. CDR3 DNA sequence: TGTGCCAGCAGTGGTTGGACAGGGGCCTCCTACGAGCAGTACTTC.

This chain joins TRBV28 and TRBJ1-1; D is perhaps TRBD1 (6 bases). V shed 5 bases and J shed 0 bases, with 13 bases lying between them. The CDR3 is 15 residues long. Germline assignment: CDR1 MDHEN and CDR2 SYDVKM. The CDR3 coding sequence is TGTGCCAGCAGTACACCGACAGGATTGAACACTGAAGCTTTCTTT. It yields the protein CASSTPTGLNTEAFF.

The chain's CDR3 is CSAHHSIEQFF. The DNA of the CDR3 is TGCAGCGCTCACCACTCCATAGAGCAGTTCTTC. The V gene is TRBV29-1, the J gene TRBJ2-1, with unresolved D. This CDR3 comprises 11 residues. Trimming shortened V by 7 bases and J by 10 bases, and 14 bases separated the two germline ends. Per the germline V gene, CDR1 is SQVTM and CDR2 is ANQGSEA.

A remark on this clone: The junction departs from the called germline gene at one end, perhaps through a read error. The rearrangement links TRBV9 to TRBJ1-1; 7 nucleotides agree with TRBD1. The CDR3 runs to 15 residues. The germline gives CDR1 SGDLS, CDR2 YYNGEE. CDR3 loop: CASSAGGQEGTEALF. As DNA, the CDR3 is TGTGCCAGCAGCGCCGGTGGACAGGAGGGCACTGAAGCTCTCTTT.

Only a few counts were recorded for this clone. The rearrangement links TRBV7-3 to TRBJ1-1; 8 bases align to TRBD1. The CDR3 extends over 15 amino acids. Germline V CDR1 and CDR2: SGHTA, FQGTGA. The V gene end was trimmed by 5 bases and the J gene end by 4 bases; junction bases not matched to a gene: 9. In DNA form, the CDR3 reads TGTGCCAGCAGCACCGGACAGGGACGAGGCACTGAAGCTTTCTTT. It codes for CASSTGQGRGTEAFF.

The V call is TRBV30, the J call TRBJ2-7, with TRBD2 identical over 8 bases. The V gene end was trimmed by 3 bases and the J gene end by 5 bases; junction bases not matched to a gene: 12. The V gene's germline CDR1 is GTSNPN and CDR2 SVGIG (reference sequence). The CDR3 consists of 15 residues. CDR3 sequence: CAWSAGGGSIDEQYF. In DNA form, the CDR3 reads TGTGCCTGGAGCGCCGGGGGGGGGTCTATTGACGAGCAGTACTTC.

This chain links TRBV5-1 with TRBJ2-3; 14 nucleotides align to TRBD2. The ends lost 4 bases at V and 3 bases at J; junction bases unmatched: 4. The length of the CDR3 is 16 residues. CDR1 and CDR2 (germline): SGHRS, YFSETQ. CDR3 coding DNA: TGCGCCAGCAGCGGGAGGACTAGCGGGGGGACAGATACGCAGTATTTT. Translation: CASSGRTSGGTDTQYF.

The chain recombines TRBV29-1 with TRBJ2-7; 7 bases are a match to TRBD1. CDR1 and CDR2 (germline): SQVTM, ANQGSEA. The V gene end was trimmed by 5 bases and the J gene end by 2 bases; junction bases not matched to a gene: 6. This CDR3 has 13 residues. The CDR3 DNA sequence: TGCAGCGTTTACAGGGGTTCCCCCTACGAGCAGTACTTC. It encodes CSVYRGSPYEQYF.

The V and J genes are TRBV11-2 and TRBJ2-1; D is possibly TRBD2 (5 bases). Germline lookup yields CDR1 SGHAT and CDR2 FQNNGV. The CDR3 is 13 residues long. V was trimmed by 4 bases and J by 9 bases, leaving 13 bases between them. CDR3 bases: TGTGCCAGCAGCTCCTACGAGGGTGGTGAGCAGTTCTTC. Translating it yields CASSSYEGGEQFF. Full variable domain (remainder filled in from reference TRBV11-2 and TRBJ2-1): EAGVAQSPRYKIIEKRQSVAFWCNPISGHATLYWYQQILGQGPKLLIQFQNNGVVDDSQLPKDRFSAERLKGVDSTLKIQPAKLEDSAVYLCASSSYEGGEQFFGPGTRLTVL.

The chain is built from TRBV11-2 and TRBJ2-3; 13 nucleotides agree with TRBD2. This CDR3 has 17 residues. Germline-derived CDR1 and CDR2 are SGHAT and FQNNGV. Trimming at V came to 2 bases and at J to 6 bases, leaving 8 bases not matched to a gene. The CDR3 DNA reads as TGTGCCAGCAGCTTACCCCCCGGGACTAGCGGGGTCGATACGCAGTATTTT. Translating gives CASSLPPGTSGVDTQYF.

The chain has TRBV5-4 and TRBJ2-5; no firm D call. Germline V lookup: CDR1 SGHNT, CDR2 YYREEE (reference sequence). The V gene lost 0 bases and the J gene lost 1 base, with 10 bases spanning the gap. The CDR3 contains 15 residues. Written as DNA, the CDR3 is TGTGCCAGCAGCTTGGTGGCCAGAACCCAAGAGACCCAGTACTTC. Translating it yields CASSLVARTQETQYF.

The chain is built from TRBV9 and TRBJ1-5; no clear D. Trimming pared 3 bases from V and 5 bases from J, leaving 9 bases between. This CDR3 has 13 residues. Germline CDR1 and CDR2: SGDLS and YYNGEE. CDR3 residues: CASSEGGYQPQHF. DNA of the CDR3: TGTGCCAGCAGCGAAGGCGGATATCAGCCCCAGCATTTT.

V and J are TRBV4-1 and TRBJ2-3, with 10 bases fitting TRBD2. The CDR3 extends over 16 amino acids. V gave up 1 base and J gave up 6 bases; unmatched junction bases: 7. Germline V gives CDR1 MGHRA, CDR2 YSYEKL. The CDR3 is CASSQGGSGGFDTQYF. In DNA form, the CDR3 reads TGCGCCAGCAGCCAAGGCGGTAGCGGGGGGTTTGATACGCAGTATTTT.

The V gene is TRBV6-5, the J gene TRBJ2-5; no clear D. The CDR3 has 14 amino acids. V was trimmed by 6 bases and J by 7 bases, leaving 18 bases between them. Germline V gene data show CDR1 as MNHEY and CDR2 as SVGAGI. CDR3 in amino acids: CASSTHVAPGTQYF. The CDR3 DNA reads TGTGCCAGCAGCACTCACGTTGCCCCGGGGACCCAGTACTTC.

J is TRBJ2-3 and V is TRBV6-1; possibly TRBD2 for D (7 bases). Between the trimmed V and J ends, which lost 4 bases and 1 base, there was a span of 12 bases. The length of the CDR3 is 15 residues. Germline CDR1 is MNHNS and CDR2 is SASEGT. CDR3 coding DNA: TGTGCCAGCAGTGTGGAGGGGGGGGGCACAGATACGCAGTATTTT. Amino acids: CASSVEGGGTDTQYF.

This chain uses TRBV11-3 with TRBJ2-1, with TRBD1 as a possible D gene (5 bases). Germline CDR1 and CDR2: SGHNT and YENEEA. The length of the CDR3 is 13 residues. The ends were cut back, 5 bases at V and 6 bases at J, with 11 bases in the middle. In nucleotides, the CDR3 is TGTGCCAGCAGCCTTCAGGGCAGCAATGAGCAGTTCTTC. It specifies CASSLQGSNEQFF.

The chain has TRBV28 and TRBJ1-2; 7 bases align to TRBD1. CDR1 is MDHEN, CDR2 SYDVKM, per germline. J was trimmed by 7 bases and V by 7 bases; bases with no gene match: 12. This CDR3 region has 14 residues. The CDR3 here is CASIPDRDRGGYTF. CDR3 in DNA: TGTGCCAGCATTCCAGACAGGGACCGAGGTGGCTACACCTTC.

V usage is TRBV5-5 and J usage is TRBJ2-5, with 8 nucleotides matching TRBD1. This CDR3 is built from 14 residues. From germline, CDR1 is SGHKS and CDR2 YYEKEE (reference sequence). V gave up 4 bases and J gave up 2 bases; unmatched junction bases: 4. CDR3 nucleotide sequence: TGTGCCAGCAGCGGAACAGGGGGGCAAGAGACCCAGTACTTC. Protein: CASSGTGGQETQYF.

In this sample, this clone turned up a few times. The V and J genes are TRBV5-4 and TRBJ1-1, with D hard to call. V lost 4 bases and J lost 7, with 20 bases in between. The CDR3 runs 15 residues. The germline V gene encodes CDR1 SGHNT and CDR2 YYREEE (reference sequence). CDR3 region: CASSQVEGRPNEAFF. The DNA of the CDR3 is TGTGCCAGCAGCCAAGTTGAGGGCCGACCCAATGAAGCTTTCTTT. Together with reference TRBV5-4 and TRBJ1-1, the CDR3 gives the full variable domain: ETGVTQSPTHLIKTRGQQVTLRCSSQSGHNTVSWYQQALGQGPQFIFQYYREEENGRGNFPPRFSGLQFPNYSSELNVNALELDDSALYLCASSQVEGRPNEAFFGQGTRLTVV.

V is TRBV9 and J is TRBJ1-6; 7 positions match TRBD1. The CDR3 sequence is 13 residues long. V was pared by 4 bases and J by 14 bases, with 9 bases of the junction left unmatched. The germline V gene encodes CDR1 SGDLS and CDR2 YYNGEE. CDR3 sequence (DNA): TGTGCCAGCAGCTCTAGACAGGGTGGCACCCTCCACTTT. Its protein is CASSSRQGGTLHF.

This chain uses TRBV30 with TRBJ2-7; TRBD2 matches at 9 bases. The CDR3 is 13 amino acids. J was trimmed by 6 bases and V by 2 bases; bases with no gene match: 5. The germline gives CDR1 GTSNPN, CDR2 SVGIG (reference sequence). DNA for the CDR3: TGTGCCTGGAGTCTCAGCGGGGGGAGCGAGCAGTACTTC. This codes for CAWSLSGGSEQYF.

This clone was counted a few times. The genes are TRBV9 and TRBJ2-4, with 13 bases fitting TRBD2. The V and J ends lost 3 bases and 9 bases, in that order; junction bases with no gene match: 6. Germline assignment: CDR1 SGDLS and CDR2 YYNGEE. This CDR3 is 15 amino acids long. The CDR3 DNA reads as TGTGCCAGCAGCGCCACTAGCGGGGGGGCCGGCATTCAGTACTTC. As protein: CASSATSGGAGIQYF.

The chain joins TRBV30 to TRBJ1-6; TRBD1 matches at 7 bases. The CDR3 is made up of 15 amino acids. Trimming removed 2 bases from V and 7 bases from J; junction bases left unmatched: 8. Germline CDR1 reads GTSNPN; CDR2 reads SVGIG (reference sequence). CDR3 nucleotide sequence: TGTGCCTGGAGTAGGCACAGGGGTAACAATTCACCCCTCCACTTT. Amino acid sequence: CAWSRHRGNNSPLHF.

A few counts support this clone. The chain carries TRBV6-5 and TRBJ1-1; D is ambiguous. CDR1 and CDR2 (germline): MNHEY, SVGAGI. Between the trimmed V and J ends, which lost 5 bases and 11 bases, there was a span of 18 bases. The CDR3 has 13 amino acids. The CDR3 region is CASSELMGGSAFF. The CDR3 bases are TGTGCCAGCAGTGAATTAATGGGCGGGTCGGCTTTCTTT.

This chain joins TRBV2 and TRBJ1-3, with TRBD1 identical over 7 bases. Germline trimming cut 4 bases from V and 0 bases from J; bases unmatched to any gene: 3. Germline V gene data show CDR1 as SNHLY and CDR2 as FYNNEI. The CDR3 is made up of 15 amino acids. The CDR3 DNA follows: TGTGCCAGCAGTGGTGACAGGGCCTCTGGAAACACCATATATTTT. Translated, it gives CASSGDRASGNTIYF. Filled out from reference TRBV2 and TRBJ1-3, the complete variable domain reads EPEVTQTPSHQVTQMGQEVILRCVPISNHLYFYWYRQILGQKVEFLVSFYNNEISEKSEIFDDQFSVERPDGSNFTLKIRSTKLEDSAMYFCASSGDRASGNTIYFGEGSWLTVV.

This clone was counted once. V gene TRBV7-2 combines with J gene TRBJ2-5; D uncertain. Germline lookup yields CDR1 SGHTA and CDR2 FQGNSA. CDR3 length equals 11 residues. Trimming pared 5 bases from V and 5 bases from J, leaving 6 bases between. As DNA, the CDR3 is TGTGCCAGCAGCCCCTCGGAGACCCAGTACTTC. This sequence encodes CASSPSETQYF.

This clone appeared a single time. V and J are TRBV30 and TRBJ1-1; D perhaps matches TRBD1 (6 bases). Trimming cost V 5 bases and J 3 bases, with 13 bases left between them. This CDR3 region has 13 residues. The germline V gene encodes CDR1 GTSNPN and CDR2 SVGIG (reference sequence). The DNA of the CDR3 is TGTGCCTGGTTCGGGGACATAGACACTGAAGCTTTCTTT. Its translation: CAWFGDIDTEAFF.